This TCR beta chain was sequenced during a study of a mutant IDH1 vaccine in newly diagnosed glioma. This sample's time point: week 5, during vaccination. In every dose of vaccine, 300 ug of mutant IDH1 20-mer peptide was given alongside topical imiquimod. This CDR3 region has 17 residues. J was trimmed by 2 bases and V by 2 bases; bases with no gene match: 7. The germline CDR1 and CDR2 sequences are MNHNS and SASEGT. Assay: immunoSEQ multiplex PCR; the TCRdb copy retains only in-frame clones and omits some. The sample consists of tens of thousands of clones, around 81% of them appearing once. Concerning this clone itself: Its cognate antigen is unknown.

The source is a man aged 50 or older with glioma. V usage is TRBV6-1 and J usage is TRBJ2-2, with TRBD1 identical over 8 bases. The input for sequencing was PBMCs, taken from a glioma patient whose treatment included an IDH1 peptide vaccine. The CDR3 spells CASSERAGGLNTGELFF. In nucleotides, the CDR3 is TGTGCCAGCAGTGAAAGGGCAGGGGGCCTAAACACCGGGGAGCTGTTTTTT.